Shown below are 16 T cell receptor beta chains from a single sample sequenced in a study of blood T cell repertoires in COVID-19. TCRdb keeps only in-frame clones here, not all; method: immunoSEQ multiplex PCR. The sample carries about 100,000 clones, roughly 85% recorded once. The sequenced sample was peripheral blood. Receptors were obtained from a human donor in a cohort sampled during active COVID-19.

J is TRBJ2-1 and V is TRBV5-5, with D unresolved. In germline, CDR1 is SGHKS, CDR2 YYEKEE (reference sequence). V was cut by 4 bases and J by 7 bases, with 9 bases left in between. The CDR3 has 12 residues. The CDR3 coding sequence is TGTGCCAGCAGCATTCTTAGTAATGAGCAGTTCTTC. It specifies CASSILSNEQFF.

The chain joins TRBV9 to TRBJ2-7; D possibly corresponds to TRBD1 (6 bases). V dropped 1 base and J dropped 2 bases, with 10 bases sitting between them. CDR1 and CDR2 from the germline V gene are SGDLS and YYNGEE. The CDR3 length is 14 residues. This chain's CDR3 is CASSVNREAYEQYF. The CDR3 nucleotides are TGTGCCAGCAGCGTAAACAGGGAAGCCTACGAGCAGTACTTC.

This chain links TRBV28 with TRBJ2-2; no firm D call. Looked up from germline, CDR1 is MDHEN and CDR2 is SYDVKM. V gave up 6 bases and J gave up 4 bases, with 12 bases separating them. The CDR3 contains 14 residues. DNA of the CDR3: TGTGCCAGCAGGCACCAGGTTAGCACCGGGGAGCTGTTTTTT. Translation: CASRHQVSTGELFF.

In its sample, this clone was seen many times. The chain uses TRBV27 and TRBJ2-3, with TRBD2 identical over 14 bases. The junction had 16 bases not matched to a gene; V was cut back by 4 bases and J by 4 bases. The CDR3 covers 20 residues. Germline lookup yields CDR1 MNHEY and CDR2 SMNVEV (reference sequence). The CDR3 DNA follows: TGTGCCAGCAGTTGGAGACCACCGGGACTAGCGGGAGAATGGGCAGATACGCAGTATTTT. Encoded protein: CASSWRPPGLAGEWADTQYF.

This sequence joins TRBV3-1 (or the pseudogene TRBV3-2) and TRBJ1-6; 9 nucleotides line up with TRBD1. Per germline, CDR1 LGHDT and CDR2 YNNKEL (reference sequence). CDR3 length: 14 amino acids. After removal of 4 bases from V and 6 bases from J, the junction contained 1 base not matched to a gene. CDR3 region: CASSRGQGNSPLHF. In DNA form, the CDR3 reads TGTGCCAGCAGCCGGGGACAGGGTAATTCACCCCTCCACTTT.

With regard to this clone: An end of the junction differs from the germline gene, which may be a read error. This chain connects TRBV10-2 to TRBJ2-7; TRBD2 agrees at 8 bases. Germline assignment: CDR1 WSHSY and CDR2 SAAADI. This CDR3 has 15 residues. The CDR3 is CARSEIRGGLGEQYF. CDR3 sequence (DNA): TGCGCCCGCAGTGAGATCCGGGGGGGGCTGGGGGAGCAGTACTTC.

V usage is TRBV5-8 and J usage is TRBJ2-3; tentatively, D is TRBD1 (5 bases). With 2 bases removed from V and 0 bases from J, the gap between germline ends came to 7 bases. Germline values: CDR1 SGHTS, CDR2 YDEGEE. This CDR3 region has 14 residues. CDR3 sequence reads: CASSFQGSTDTQYF. The CDR3 DNA reads TGTGCCAGCAGCTTTCAGGGAAGCACAGATACGCAGTATTTT.

The V call is TRBV19, the J call TRBJ2-3; possible D gene TRBD1, 6 bases. CDR3 length: 14 residues. Per germline, CDR1 LNHDA and CDR2 SQIVND (reference sequence). V was clipped by 10 bases and J by 0 bases, with 14 bases between them. The CDR3 loop is CATTDRSSTDTQYF. In DNA form, the CDR3 reads TGTGCCACCACGGACAGATCTAGCACAGATACGCAGTATTTT. The variable domain in full, with the rest retrieved from reference TRBV19 and TRBJ2-3, is DGGITQSPKYLFRKEGQNVTLSCEQNLNHDAMYWYRQDPGQGLRLIYYSQIVNDFQKGDIAEGYSVSREKKESFPLTVTSAQKNPTAFYLCATTDRSSTDTQYFGPGTRLTVL.

This chain uses TRBV10-3 with TRBJ2-7; 8 bases align to TRBD2. CDR1 and CDR2 from the germline V gene are ENHRY and SYGVKD. This CDR3 comprises 13 residues. J gave up 3 bases and V 7 bases, and 5 bases lay outside the gene matches. The CDR3 here is CAINRGTSYEQYF. CDR3 sequence (DNA): TGTGCCATCAACCGAGGGACTAGCTACGAGCAGTACTTC.

The chain employs TRBV28 and TRBJ1-2, with TRBD1 matching 8 bases. The J segment lost 8 bases and the V segment lost 6 bases, leaving 14 bases of the junction unmatched. Germline V CDR1 and CDR2: MDHEN, SYDVKM. This CDR3 spans 15 amino acids. The DNA for the CDR3 is TGTGCCAGCAGACCGACCTCAGGGGGCGCGAGGGGCTACACCTTC. This encodes CASRPTSGGARGYTF.

The chain has TRBV6-5 and TRBJ1-5, with TRBD1 as a possible D gene (5 bases). This CDR3 region has 14 residues. Trimming removed 8 bases at V and 2 bases at J, with 13 bases between. Germline V gene sequence: CDR1 MNHEY, CDR2 SVGAGI. Here the CDR3 reads CASQTVWGNQPQHF. The CDR3, as DNA: TGTGCCAGCCAGACAGTTTGGGGCAATCAGCCCCAGCATTTT.

The chain recombines TRBV7-9 with TRBJ1-3; D uncertain. This CDR3 is built from 15 residues. V was shortened by 4 bases and J by 0 bases, with 10 bases between the two germline ends. The germline V gene has CDR1 SEHNR and CDR2 FQNEAQ (reference sequence). The CDR3, as DNA: TGTGCCAGCAGCTCTCTCTCAGGCTCTGGAAACACCATATATTTT. Translated, it gives CASSSLSGSGNTIYF.

The genes are TRBV10-3 and TRBJ2-7, with D perhaps TRBD2 (6 bases). V lost 8 bases, J lost 7 bases, and 12 bases lay in between. The CDR3 runs 11 residues. Germline V CDR1 and CDR2: ENHRY, SYGVKD. The CDR3 region is CAIQQAGEQYF. CDR3 nucleotide sequence: TGTGCCATCCAGCAGGCGGGAGAGCAGTACTTC.

The chain combines TRBV5-8 with TRBJ2-7, with 8 bases identical to TRBD1. The ends lost 5 bases at V and 3 bases at J; junction bases unmatched: 10. The CDR3 loop spans 15 amino acids. Per the germline V gene, CDR1 is SGHTS and CDR2 is YDEGEE. CDR3 sequence (DNA): TGTGCCAGCAGTGTGGGGACAGGAAGATTCTACGAGCAGTACTTC. It specifies CASSVGTGRFYEQYF.

The sample holds a few counts of this clone. The gene calls are TRBV7-2 and TRBJ2-5; TRBD2 agrees at 11 bases. This CDR3 is 17 amino acids long. V gave up 3 bases and J gave up 4 bases; unmatched junction bases: 10. Germline V gives CDR1 SGHTA, CDR2 FQGNSA. CDR3 loop: CASSFSGRARFSETQYF. The CDR3 coding sequence is TGTGCCAGCAGCTTTAGCGGGAGGGCCCGTTTCTCAGAGACCCAGTACTTC. The entire variable domain, with the rest obtained from reference TRBV7-2 and TRBJ2-5, is as follows: GAGVSQSPSNKVTEKGKDVELRCDPISGHTALYWYRQSLGQGLEFLIYFQGNSAPDKSGLPSDRFSAERTGGSVSTLTIQRTQQEDSAVYLCASSFSGRARFSETQYFGPGTRLLVL.

CDR3 sequence: CARRLAGGAGIDTQYF. Written as DNA, the CDR3 is TGTGCACGCAGATTAGCGGGGGGAGCGGGTATCGATACGCAGTATTTT. The rearrangement uses TRBV2 and TRBJ2-3, with 10 positions matching TRBD2. Per germline, CDR1 SNHLY and CDR2 FYNNEI. The CDR3 contains 16 residues. The variable domain in full, with the rest retrieved from reference TRBV2 and TRBJ2-3, is EPEVTQTPSHQVTQMGQEVILRCVPISNHLYFYWYRQILGQKVEFLVSFYNNEISEKSEIFDDQFSVERPDGSNFTLKIRSTKLEDSAMYFCARRLAGGAGIDTQYFGPGTRLTVL.